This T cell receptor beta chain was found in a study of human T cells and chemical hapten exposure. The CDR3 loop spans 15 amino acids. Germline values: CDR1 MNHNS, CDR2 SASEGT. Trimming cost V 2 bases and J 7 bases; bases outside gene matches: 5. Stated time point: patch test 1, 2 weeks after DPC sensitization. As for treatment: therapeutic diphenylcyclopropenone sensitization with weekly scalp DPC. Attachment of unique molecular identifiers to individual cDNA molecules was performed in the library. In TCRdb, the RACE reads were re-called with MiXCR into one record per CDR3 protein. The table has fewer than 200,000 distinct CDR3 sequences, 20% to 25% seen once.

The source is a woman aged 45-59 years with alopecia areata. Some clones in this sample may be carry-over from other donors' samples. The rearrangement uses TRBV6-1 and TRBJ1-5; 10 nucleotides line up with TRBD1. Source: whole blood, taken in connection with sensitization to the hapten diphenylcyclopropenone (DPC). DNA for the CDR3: TGTGCCAGCAGTGAAATGACAGGGGGCGGACAGCCCCAGCATTTT. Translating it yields CASSEMTGGGQPQHF.